Described below is a single T cell receptor beta chain sequence and its context. The specificity of this receptor is unknown. One base away there is no much larger clone; base qualities are not given. The immunoSEQ Assay, a bias-controlled multiplex PCR, was used to amplify TCRbeta CDR3 regions from genomic DNA. Regarding the original processing steps: The number of nucleated cells in each sample was estimated from the amplification of reference gene primers within the assay. To quantify the absolute abundance of each unique TCRbeta CDR3 rearrangement, sequence reads were collapsed and filtered. For each sample, productive Simpson clonality was calculated by taking the square root of Simpson's diversity index across productive rearrangements. TCRdb took over this immuneACCESS table, retaining in-frame rearrangements with V and J assigned. Such tables are incomplete; in checked studies, under half of the missing clones stem from an unresolved V gene, and the remainder is unexplained. The V and J calls and the clone size are those of that table, but D and trimming were determined from the DNA. Present in this sample are around 250,000 clones, about nine tenths of which were seen just once. The ten largest clones take up around 2.9% of the sample.

The data belong to a study of blood T cell repertoires in COVID-19 (TCRdb year 2020). Regarding the research as a whole: Samples from collaborators originated in the United States, Italy and Spain and spanned both the acute and convalescent phases of COVID-19. The material from the prospective study consisted of cDNA or gDNA derived from T cells, B-cell-depleted T cells, or PBMCs. Subjects who had been exposed to COVID-19, were actively infected with it, or had recovered from it provided the deeply sampled blood TCRbeta repertoires that made up the dataset. The repertoires were released in a freely available public database meant as a resource for research on the immune response to SARS-CoV-2. The samples were drawn from two sources: the first 160 participants of the ongoing ImmuneRACE study, and 1,254 subjects contributed by 6 global collaborators. A de-identified subject ID, COVID-19 status, age in years and sex were almost always included in the sample metadata. HLA class I and class II types, where available, came from metadata supplied by the sample provider rather than from assay-based typing. Study-wide findings and limitations: How much clinical and demographic metadata was included differed by source and by participant, and the metadata was provided uncurated.

The collaborating institutions used their own protocols to collect whole blood in K2EDTA tubes. Collaborator samples were shipped for TCRbeta analysis as frozen whole blood, isolated PBMCs, or DNA extracted from either sample type. Sequencing was performed on peripheral blood. The TCR sequence derives from a woman in her thirties with active or convalescent COVID-19.

The CDR3 reads as follows: CASSPGGGSTDTQYF. The DNA sequence reads TGTGCCAGCAGCCCCGGGGGGGGTAGCACAGATACGCAGTATTTT. The rearrangement joined TRBV28 to TRBJ2-3, with 8 middle bases fitting TRBD2. The germline V gene specifies MDHEN as CDR1 and SYDVKM as CDR2. V is pruned by 6 bases and J by 0 bases, leaving 5 bases of the junction without a gene match. From its cysteine to its phenylalanine, the CDR3 spans 15 amino acids. Here the CDR3 DNA is all that survives: 45 bases in frame from base 1. The variable domain in full, with residues beyond the CDR3 obtained from the reference TRBV28 and TRBJ2-3 genes, is DVKVTQSSRYLVKRTGEKVFLECVQDMDHENMFWYRQDPGLGLRLIYFSYDVKMKEKGDIPEGYSVSREKKERFSLILESASTNQTSMYLCASSPGGGSTDTQYFGPGTRLTVL.